The T cell receptor (beta chain) described here comes from a study of T cells after somatic rescue of genetic block. Germline values: CDR1 SGHDT, CDR2 YYEEEE. Trimming took off 2 bases at V and 0 bases at J, with 18 bases between the two ends. The CDR3 contains 18 residues. Data came from immunoSEQ multiplex PCR; TCRdb stores just in-frame clones and leaves some out. The sample has roughly 11,000 clones, around four fifths seen once. This receptor was taken from a boy younger than 18. The chain joins TRBV5-6 to TRBJ1-3; D may be TRBD1 (6 bases). Sequencing was performed on peripheral blood mononuclear cells (PBMCs). The CDR3 is CASSFPPGGAFSGNTIYF. The CDR3 DNA is TGTGCCAGCAGCTTCCCCCCCGGGGGGGCCTTCTCTGGAAACACCATATATTTT. Full variable domain (missing parts from reference TRBV5-6 and TRBJ1-3): DAGVTQSPTHLIKTRGQQVTLRCSPKSGHDTVSWYQQALGQGPQFIFQYYEEEERQRGNFPDRFSGHQFPNYSSELNVNALLLGDSALYLCASSFPPGGAFSGNTIYFGEGSWLTVV.